This T cell receptor (beta chain) originates from a study of CD8 T cells in ankylosing spondylitis. General observations from the study: Those disease-linked clones were CD8+; they were also relatively rare in peripheral blood. Past research had described some motif variants in reactive arthritis synovial fluid and blood. Ankylosing spondylitis blood appeared to carry a characteristic TCR beta motif of roughly 8 highly homologous variants.

Quantitative barcoded 5'-RACE was used to prepare TCR beta libraries. TCRdb passed the 5' RACE reads through MiXCR, listing each CDR3 protein once. The sample yields about 160,000 distinct CDR3 sequences, 9.5% to 10% seen once. This clonotype was recorded at least ten times. Antigen specificity is unknown. Germline values: CDR1 SQVTM, CDR2 ANQGSEA. V lost 4 bases and J 2 bases, leaving 5 bases between the germline ends. The length of the CDR3 is 11 residues. The origin of this receptor is a female donor with ankylosing spondylitis or in good health (not recorded which). The chain is built from TRBV29-1 and TRBJ1-1; D is unclear. The source material was blood, either unsorted or a sorted T cell fraction (not recorded which). CDR3 loop: CSVVPNTEAFF. CDR3 DNA: TGCAGCGTTGTCCCCAACACTGAAGCTTTCTTT. The entire variable domain, with the rest obtained from reference TRBV29-1 and TRBJ1-1, is as follows: SAVISQKPSRDICQRGTSLTIQCQVDSQVTMMFWYRQQPGQSLTLIATANQGSEATYESGFVIDKFPISRPNLTFSTLTVSNMSPEDSSIYLCSVVPNTEAFFGQGTRLTVV.